This TCR beta chain appears in the sequencing data of a study of T-cell memory formation after mild COVID-19. Overall study findings and caveats: The finding that pre-infection memory included some responding clones suggested that cross-reactive memory joined.

TCRdb analysed the 5' RACE reads with MiXCR anew, one entry per CDR3 protein. Among hundreds of thousands of distinct CDR3 sequences listed, around 25% were seen once. CDR3 size: 18 residues. The V gene's germline CDR1 is SGDLS and CDR2 YYNGEE. Trimming removed 4 bases from V and 4 bases from J; junction bases left unmatched: 17. For this clonotype: Its antigen is unknown.

The sample taken for sequencing was PBMCs or a T cell subset sorted from them (not recorded which). The chain couples TRBV9 to TRBJ2-3; 8 bases agree with TRBD2. The TCR originated in an adult woman who had mild COVID-19 (a few samples of this study predate the infection). Cell type and time point are not known. The CDR3 region has the DNA TGTGCCAGCAGCCCCCACGGGGGGGGGGCGGGTACGGCAGATACGCAGTATTTT. Translating it yields CASSPHGGGAGTADTQYF.